The entry below gives a single TCR beta chain sequence along with its context. Its antigen is not identified. Trimming removed 6 bases from V and 0 bases from J, with 12 bases in between. Germline V CDR1 and CDR2: MDHEN, SYDVKM. This CDR3 region has 14 residues. Patients had locally advanced or metastatic urothelial carcinoma. The data derive from a study of PD-L1 blockade in urothelial cancer. Study summary: About nine tenths of the roughly 30 patients were men whose urothelial cancer was bladder-origin.

Sequenced by immunoSEQ multiplex PCR; TCRdb stores in-frame clones only, minus some. The data contain more than 70,000 clones, 85% to 90% of them singletons. Study-level points and caveats: Durable benefit accompanied greater 3-week expansion of tumor-associated blood clones. Below-median pretreatment blood TCR clonality predicted better survival.

Sample: PBMCs, taken around atezolizumab (anti-PD-L1) treatment. This clonotype was sampled from a man in his fifties or sixties with urothelial cancer. This sequence joins TRBV28 and TRBJ2-7, with D uncertain. This chain's CDR3 is CASRETRSSYEQYF. DNA for the CDR3: TGTGCCAGCAGAGAGACGAGGAGCTCCTACGAGCAGTACTTC.